This T cell receptor beta chain is drawn from a study of beta chain features in type 1 diabetes. This clone occurred a few times. Its cognate antigen is unknown. Study conclusions and caveats: Healthy donors had naive, central memory and Treg TCRB repertoires that appeared less similar than those seen among patients.

CDR3 size: 13 residues. Germline-derived CDR1 and CDR2 are SGHDT and YYEEEE. Deletions cut 2 bases from V and 6 bases from J, with 11 bases between. Sequenced material consisted of expressed TCRB transcripts (all of the isolated RNA was reverse transcribed). The assay was immunoSEQ multiplex PCR, and TCRdb's table has in-frame clones only and misses some. The sample consists of 850,000 to 900,000 clones, about a sixth of them appearing once. The clonotype was recovered from a woman aged 18-30 years in good health. What was sequenced was naive CD4+ T cells from blood. The gene calls are TRBV5-6 and TRBJ1-2; D may be TRBD1 (5 bases). CDR3 residues: CASSLGVMDGYTF. The CDR3, as DNA: TGTGCCAGCAGCTTAGGGGTTATGGATGGCTACACCTTC.